These T cell receptor beta chains were read from a single sample in a study of CXCR3-negative and CXCR3-positive naive CD8 T cells. One entry per CDR3 protein, without DNA, is what TCRdb gives after re-calling the 5' RACE reads. Reported are around 160,000 distinct CDR3 sequences; the ten largest clones contain about 0.28%. The material sequenced was naive CXCR3+ CD8+ T cells from blood. The receptors come from a human donor in good health. Some clones in this sample may be carry-over from other donors' samples. CDR3s include the opening cysteine and the closing phenylalanine or tryptophan.

j_call | v_call | cdr3_aa
TRBJ2-5 | TRBV18 | CASSPSAAQETQYF
TRBJ2-7 | TRBV29-1 | CSVEGQGSEQYF
TRBJ2-7 | TRBV20-1 | CSARWDLEETQYF
TRBJ1-1 | TRBV5-6 | CAGSLSPNTEAFF
TRBJ2-1 | TRBV29-1 | CSVQSTGTGYDEQFF
TRBJ2-5 | TRBV11-2 | CASSPSTDSTQETQYF
TRBJ2-7 | TRBV5-1 | CASSLTGAPYEQYF
TRBJ1-5 | TRBV7-2 | CASSLGNNQPQHF
TRBJ1-6 | TRBV12-3/TRBV12-4 | CASSTDRDGYSPLHF
TRBJ2-7 | TRBV3-1 | CATRTSGGDEQYF
TRBJ2-7 | TRBV4-2 | CASSQEELAASYEQYF
TRBJ1-6 | TRBV4-1 | CASSQDLDREASPLHF
TRBJ2-1 | TRBV6-5 | CASSYTGGAYNEQFF
TRBJ2-3 | TRBV12-3/TRBV12-4 | CASIGGLLDTQYF
TRBJ1-1 | TRBV20-1 | CSARKGENTEAFF
TRBJ1-2 | TRBV21-1 | CASSKGTLSYGYTF
TRBJ2-3 | TRBV29-1 | CSVAFSADTQYF
TRBJ2-3 | TRBV7-8 | CASSLLLAVGTDTQYF
TRBJ2-1 | TRBV29-1 | CSVEGESGKMGNEQFF
TRBJ2-1 | TRBV6-5 | CASSYSDHEQFF
TRBJ2-1 | TRBV19 | CASSIGLVGGEQFF
TRBJ1-2 | TRBV7-9 | CASIPKGQGAYGYTF
TRBJ2-1 | TRBV12-3/TRBV12-4 | CASSLFGTGVHEQFF
TRBJ2-5 | TRBV7-9 | CASSLVQRGRETQYF
TRBJ2-1 | TRBV15 | CATSRVGQRRYNEQFF
TRBJ1-1 | TRBV9 | CASSVGGATEAFF
TRBJ1-1 | TRBV11-3 | CASTLHPVGAEAFF
TRBJ1-2 | TRBV10-3 | CAIRSENSQNYGYTF
TRBJ2-4 | TRBV6-2/TRBV6-3 | CASSYSRQDQAKNIQYF
TRBJ2-7 | TRBV5-6 | CASSANSYEQYF
TRBJ2-1 | TRBV5-1 | CASSPRQANEQFF
TRBJ2-3 | TRBV11-3 | CASSLVVRVTDTQYF
TRBJ2-5 | TRBV20-1 | CSARDRRQETQYF
TRBJ2-3 | TRBV6-5 | CASSYGGQGLDTQYF
TRBJ1-1 | TRBV5-1 | CASSYYWTGDTEAFF
TRBJ2-7 | TRBV7-9 | CASSHGTLGMEGQYF
TRBJ2-1 | TRBV7-9 | CASTPILKSPSFDGYNEQFF
TRBJ1-5 | TRBV28 | CASSPRDRVAQPQHF
TRBJ2-5 | TRBV15 | CATSSLSPAEETQYF
TRBJ2-2 | TRBV28 | CASSLTGSSGAGELFF
TRBJ2-2 | TRBV7-9 | CASSLIAENTGELFF
TRBJ1-6 | TRBV19 | CASTAGIGPLHF
TRBJ2-3 | TRBV11-2 | CASSSVGGPTDTQYF
TRBJ2-7 | TRBV2 | CASSAGGGDYEQYF